The sequence of this T cell receptor beta chain was determined in a study of control samples from healthy donors and cancer patients (dated by TCRdb to 2020 to 2022). Cut back by 5 bases and 6 bases, the V and J ends lie 16 bases apart. Sequences PRHDT (CDR1) and FYEKMQ (CDR2) are obtained from the germline V gene (reference sequence). From cysteine to phenylalanine, the CDR3 is 14 amino acids long. Just the 42-base CDR3 DNA is kept, in frame starting at base 1. With regard to this clone: Its antigen remains undetermined. No clone much larger than this one lies a single base away; base qualities are absent.

The library was produced with the immunoSEQ multiplex PCR assay. The table comes from immuneACCESS by way of TCRdb, which keeps in-frame sequences with V and J called. Part of the clones is missing from these tables; in studies checked, under half for an unresolved V gene and the rest for unknown reasons. For this sample the table gives around 120,000 clones, of which about 93% were detected only once. In total, the top ten clones hold 2.6% of the sample. The clonotype originates from a man aged 30 to 45 in good health. Input material: blood. The V and J segments used are TRBV13 and TRBJ1-2; the D segment could be TRBD1, given 6 matching bases. The bases read TGTGCCAGCAGCAACCGACAGGCATCGAATGGCTACACCTTC. Protein translation: CASSNRQASNGYTF.